This TCR beta chain derives from a study of immune evolution from preneoplasia to lung adenocarcinoma. Only in-frame clones appear in the TCRdb table, and some are missing; sequencing was by immunoSEQ multiplex PCR. This table has around 11,000 clones, about nine tenths appearing once. V lost 5 bases and J 2 bases, leaving 9 bases between the germline ends. Germline lookup yields CDR1 MNHNS and CDR2 SASEGT. The CDR3 has 14 amino acids. The receptor's source is a person aged 65 to 85 with invasive lung adenocarcinoma. Sequenced material: FFPE invasive lung adenocarcinoma tissue. The chain combines TRBV6-1 with TRBJ1-4; weak D call: TRBD1 (6 bases). The CDR3 sequence is CASSPQGTNEKLFF. CDR3 nucleotide sequence: TGTGCCAGCAGTCCCCAGGGGACTAATGAAAAACTGTTTTTT.